The 9 T cell receptor beta chains below come from one sample, sequenced in a study of blood T cell repertoires in COVID-19. Data came from immunoSEQ multiplex PCR; TCRdb stores just in-frame clones and leaves some out. The table lists about 100,000 clones, more than 85% of them singletons. The sequencing sample was made of peripheral blood. These receptors were obtained from a man aged 50-59 years with active or convalescent COVID-19.

J is TRBJ2-5 and V is TRBV28, with 8 positions matching TRBD1. CDR1 and CDR2 from the germline V gene are MDHEN and SYDVKM. The CDR3 is made up of 17 amino acids. Trimming at V came to 8 bases and at J to 1 base, leaving 15 bases not matched to a gene. The CDR3 DNA reads TGTGCCAGCCCACAAGCCACCCGGGACAGGCTCCAAGAGACCCAGTACTTC. This translates into CASPQATRDRLQETQYF. Variable domain in full (rest from reference TRBV28 and TRBJ2-5): DVKVTQSSRYLVKRTGEKVFLECVQDMDHENMFWYRQDPGLGLRLIYFSYDVKMKEKGDIPEGYSVSREKKERFSLILESASTNQTSMYLCASPQATRDRLQETQYFGPGTRLLVL.

The rearrangement uses TRBV6-4 and TRBJ1-6; no clear D. The CDR3 is 13 amino acids. Germline values: CDR1 MRHNA, CDR2 SNTAGT. V lost 3 bases, J lost 11 bases, and 11 bases lay in between. The CDR3: CASSERATTPLHF. The CDR3 DNA sequence: TGTGCCAGCAGTGAGAGGGCTACAACACCCCTCCACTTT.

The chain has TRBV6-4 and TRBJ2-7; TRBD2 aligns across 8 bases. This CDR3 has 15 residues. Germline CDR1 MRHNA, CDR2 SNTAGT. The V and J ends lost 6 bases and 4 bases, in that order; junction bases with no gene match: 11. CDR3 sequence: CASSNMAGGKYEQYF. The CDR3 nucleotides are TGTGCCAGCAGCAACATGGCGGGGGGAAAATACGAGCAGTACTTC.

This chain links TRBV5-1 with TRBJ1-1; perhaps TRBD1 as D (5 bases). Germline assignment: CDR1 SGHRS and CDR2 YFSETQ. The CDR3 is 16 amino acids. Trimming shortened V by 0 bases and J by 1 base, and 13 bases separated the two germline ends. For the CDR3, the DNA is TGCGCCAGCAGCTTGGCCGGGGGGAACCCGAACACTGAAGCTTTCTTT. Its translation is CASSLAGGNPNTEAFF. Looking up the rest from reference TRBV5-1 and TRBJ1-1 gives the full variable domain: KAGVTQTPRYLIKTRGQQVTLSCSPISGHRSVSWYQQTPGQGLQFLFEYFSETQRNKGNFPGRFSGRQFSNSRSEMNVSTLELGDSALYLCASSLAGGNPNTEAFFGQGTRLTVV.

The gene calls are TRBV30 and TRBJ1-5, with D perhaps matching TRBD1 (5 bases). V was shortened by 5 bases and J by 2 bases, with 10 bases between the two germline ends. This CDR3 has 13 residues. Looked up from germline, CDR1 is GTSNPN and CDR2 is SVGIG (reference sequence). This CDR3 reads CAWGTKGNQPQHF. The CDR3 region has the DNA TGTGCCTGGGGGACTAAGGGCAATCAGCCCCAGCATTTT.

The V gene is TRBV7-2, the J gene TRBJ2-2; 7 nucleotides match TRBD1. The germline CDR1 and CDR2 sequences are SGHTA and FQGNSA. Trimming removed 0 bases from V and 1 base from J; junction bases left unmatched: 2. There are 16 residues in the CDR3. CDR3 loop: CASSLATGLNTGELFF. DNA for the CDR3: TGTGCCAGCAGCTTAGCGACAGGGTTGAACACCGGGGAGCTGTTTTTT.

This clone was recorded only once. J is TRBJ1-3 and V is TRBV7-8; D call uncertain. Germline V gives CDR1 SGHVS, CDR2 FQNEAQ. CDR3 size: 16 residues. Trimming left V 5 bases short and J 2 bases short, with 16 bases between. CDR3 amino acids: CASSHSTSSTGNTIYF. As DNA, the CDR3 is TGTGCCAGCAGCCACTCGACATCTTCGACTGGAAACACCATATATTTT.

J is TRBJ2-5 and V is TRBV30; 9 nucleotides align to TRBD1. Losses at the gene ends were 4 bases for V and 4 bases for J; bases not matched to a gene: 7. This CDR3 has 14 amino acids. Per germline, CDR1 GTSNPN and CDR2 SVGIG (reference sequence). In DNA form, the CDR3 reads TGTGCCTGGACCACAGGGGGCGCAGGAGAGACCCAGTACTTC. It is translated as CAWTTGGAGETQYF.

The rearrangement uses TRBV28 and TRBJ1-3; 8 bases map to TRBD1. Germline CDR1 reads MDHEN; CDR2 reads SYDVKM. Germline trimming cut 5 bases from V and 5 bases from J; bases unmatched to any gene: 8. CDR3 length: 15 residues. CDR3 nucleotides: TGTGCCAGCAGTGGAGGAGGGACAGGAAGAAACACCATATATTTT. Its translation is CASSGGGTGRNTIYF.